This TCR beta chain was captured by sequencing in a study of blood T cell repertoires in COVID-19. As for the study in general: The United States, Italy and Spain provided the acute and convalescent COVID-19 samples. T cells, B-cell-depleted T cells, or PBMCs provided the cDNA or gDNA that served as material.

Authors' methods: Reference gene primer amplification gave nucleated cell count estimates. Assay: immunoSEQ multiplex PCR; the TCRdb copy retains only in-frame clones and omits some. The DNA gave D and trimming, while V, J and clone size come from that table. The sample shows roughly 150,000 clones, around 81% of them seen only once. This CDR3 region has 15 residues. V dropped 2 bases and J dropped 8; count of bases not matched to a gene: 7. Germline CDR1 and CDR2: MDHEN and SYDVKM. Material for sequencing was peripheral blood. V usage is TRBV28 and J usage is TRBJ2-1; TRBD2 agrees at 9 bases. This receptor was identified in a man in his 70s who had recovered from COVID-19. CDR3 sequence: CASSLAGGPGDEQFF. The CDR3 DNA sequence: TGTGCCAGCAGTTTAGCGGGAGGGCCCGGAGATGAGCAGTTCTTC.